What follows describes a single TCR beta chain. As yet, its antigen is unknown. The sample is drawn from a study of shared clonotypes between healthy human individuals. Study-wide findings and caveats: Tissues were not sampled, only blood, and their repertoires likely differ.

Trimming shortened V by 0 bases and J by 3 bases, and 12 bases separated the two germline ends. Germline V gives CDR1 SGDLS, CDR2 YYNGEE. CDR3 length: 15 residues. Clones were read by immunoSEQ multiplex PCR, and TCRdb kept only the in-frame ones, dropping some. This sample yields approximately 1,000,000 clones, of which about 80% are seen a single time; 0.89% belongs to the top ten. The sequence was obtained from a man between 18 and 29 years old in good health. Some clones in this sample may be carry-over from other donors' samples. The sample taken for sequencing was memory CD4+ T cells from PBMCs. Indicated subset: CD45RA-negative fraction. This chain connects TRBV9 to TRBJ2-5, with a tentative D call TRBD1 (6 bases). In nucleotides, the CDR3 is TGTGCCAGCAGCGTAGCGGGAACAGGGAAAGAGACCCAGTACTTC. This gives the protein CASSVAGTGKETQYF.